The entry below gives a single T cell receptor beta chain sequence along with its context. This record belongs to a study of control samples from healthy donors and cancer patients. The data were produced by immunoSEQ multiplex PCR, yet TCRdb's version contains in-frame clones alone and is incomplete. The sample lists under 65,000 clones; over 75% were seen once. CDR3 length: 12 residues. Germline V gives CDR1 LNHDA, CDR2 SQIVND (reference sequence). This sequence joins TRBV19 and TRBJ1-6; TRBD1 agrees at 10 bases. Sequenced sample: PBMCs. The TCR sequence derives from a woman aged 60 to 75 with lung cancer. Written as DNA, the CDR3 is TGTGCGACAGGGGGCCTGAATTCACCCCTCCACTTT. The encoded protein is CATGGLNSPLHF.